The 8 T cell receptor beta chains presented below share a single source sample, sequenced in a study of CD8 T cells in ankylosing spondylitis. In TCRdb, the 5' RACE reads were re-called with MiXCR into one record per CDR3 protein. The sample contains a few hundred thousand distinct CDR3 sequences, approximately 20% of which appear only once. Overall study results and limits: Several highly homologous variants formed a TCR beta motif that appeared characteristic of ankylosing spondylitis blood.

These receptors are not linked to any known antigen. The sequencing sample was made of blood, either unsorted or a sorted T cell fraction (not recorded which). All receptors come from a male donor with ankylosing spondylitis.

V usage is TRBV7-3 and J usage is TRBJ2-1, with 10 bases identical to TRBD1. The CDR3 spans 16 residues. Germline trimming cut 5 bases from V and 5 bases from J; bases unmatched to any gene: 9. The germline gives CDR1 SGHTA, CDR2 FQGTGA. For the CDR3, the DNA is TGTGCCAGCAGCACCACCGGGACAGGGGTAAACAATGAGCAGTTCTTC. As protein: CASSTTGTGVNNEQFF. The whole variable domain, filled in from reference TRBV7-3 and TRBJ2-1, reads GAGVSQTPSNKVTEKGKYVELRCDPISGHTALYWYRQSLGQGPEFLIYFQGTGAADDSGLPNDRFFAVRPEGSVSTLKIQRTERGDSAVYLCASSTTGTGVNNEQFFGPGTRLTVL.

This clonotype turned up a few times. This sequence joins TRBV7-9 and TRBJ2-1, with 9 bases identical to TRBD2. CDR1 is SEHNR and CDR2 is FQNEAQ in the germline V gene (reference sequence). The CDR3 is made up of 13 amino acids. The V gene end was trimmed by 8 bases and the J gene end by 4 bases; junction bases not matched to a gene: 3. The chain's CDR3 is CASPSGKYNEQFF. The CDR3 nucleotides read TGTGCCAGCCCTAGCGGGAAATACAATGAGCAGTTCTTC.

There are many counts of this clonotype. The chain employs TRBV6-1 and TRBJ2-2; TRBD1 matches 7 bases. Germline-derived CDR1 and CDR2 are MNHNS and SASEGT. Losses at the gene ends were 8 bases for V and 3 bases for J; bases not matched to a gene: 6. There are 14 residues in the CDR3. The CDR3 protein is CASGIQGDTGELFF. CDR3 DNA: TGTGCCAGCGGTATCCAGGGGGACACCGGGGAGCTGTTTTTT.

This clonotype has just a few counts. The chain is built from TRBV30 and TRBJ1-5, with D possibly being TRBD1 (6 bases). Germline CDR1 reads GTSNPN; CDR2 reads SVGIG (reference sequence). The CDR3 spans 13 residues. Trimming left V 2 bases short and J 7 bases short, with 12 bases between. CDR3 DNA sequence: TGTGCCTGGAGTAGGGGGGGCGAACAGCCCCAGCATTTT. Protein product: CAWSRGGEQPQHF.

This clonotype has more than one count but fewer than ten. The rearrangement joins TRBV6-1 to TRBJ2-2; 9 bases line up with TRBD2. Germline loops: CDR1 MNHNS, CDR2 SASEGT. V was pared by 6 bases and J by 5 bases, with 7 bases of the junction left unmatched. CDR3 length: 15 amino acids. CDR3 sequence (DNA): TGTGCCAGCAGGACGAGCGGGAGGAGGACCGGGGAGCTGTTTTTT. Translated: CASRTSGRRTGELFF.

The table lists this clonotype with a few counts. The chain couples TRBV29-1 to TRBJ2-1; D perhaps matches TRBD2 (6 bases). The germline CDR1 and CDR2 sequences are SQVTM and ANQGSEA. Trimming pared 7 bases from V and 0 bases from J, leaving 16 bases between. This CDR3 comprises 15 residues. CDR3 loop: CSARRARSSYNEQFF. The CDR3 coding sequence is TGCAGCGCCCGGAGGGCCCGAAGCTCCTACAATGAGCAGTTCTTC.

V usage is TRBV29-1 and J usage is TRBJ2-5; 7 bases are a match to TRBD2. Germline V gives CDR1 SQVTM, CDR2 ANQGSEA. V shed 7 bases, J shed 4 bases, and the junction held 9 bases outside the gene matches. CDR3 size: 13 residues. The CDR3 region is CSGAGDLRETQYF. CDR3 nucleotides: TGCAGCGGGGCGGGAGACCTCCGAGAGACCCAGTACTTC.

V is TRBV11-1 and J is TRBJ1-1, with D possibly being TRBD1 (6 bases). This CDR3 has 18 amino acids. The germline CDR1 and CDR2 sequences are SGHAT and FQDESV (reference sequence). Between the trimmed V and J ends, which lost 4 bases and 4 bases, there was a span of 25 bases. For the CDR3, the DNA is TGTGCCAGCAGCTCCCTACCATTGGGGGGCCCTGGTAGCACTGAAGCTTTCTTT. As protein: CASSSLPLGGPGSTEAFF.